What follows is one TCR beta chain and its context. This sample stems from a study of CD8 T cells in Susac syndrome. The CDR3 covers 13 residues. The germline V gene encodes CDR1 SQVTM and CDR2 ANQGSEA. The J segment lost 6 bases and the V segment lost 5 bases, leaving 6 bases of the junction unmatched. With random hexamers, reverse transcription was performed on roughly 0.45 to 1 ug of RNA. In TCRdb, the immunoSEQ multiplex PCR reads were re-called with MiXCR into one record per CDR3 protein. The sample holds approximately 190,000 distinct CDR3 sequences; 90% to 95% are singletons and the top ten take 0.093%.

V usage is TRBV29-1 and J usage is TRBJ1-3; 8 bases match TRBD1. Sample: CD4+ T cells from PBMCs. This TCR was sampled from a human donor with multiple sclerosis. CDR3 region: CSVLDRAENTIYF. CDR3 DNA sequence: TGCAGCGTTCTGGACAGGGCCGAAAACACCATATATTTT.